The rows below give T cell receptor beta chains drawn from one sample of a study of cytomegalovirus exposure and HLA in healthy donors. Repertoires were generated with immunoSEQ multiplex PCR, while TCRdb's copy carries only in-frame clones and drops some. The table lists about 190,000 clones, about four fifths of them singletons. The sample taken for sequencing was PBMCs. The receptors derive from a man aged 40-55 years in good health and CMV-seropositive. Both conserved end residues are part of each CDR3. Fields, in order: CDR3 protein, CDR3 DNA, J gene, D gene, clone size, V gene. D genes are given only for firm matches. Clone size appears in some rows only: once, few, many, or a class for an expanded clone.

CDR3 protein: CASSEMGGGYTF
CDR3 DNA: TGTGCCAGCAGTGAAATGGGAGGAGGCTACACCTTC
J gene: TRBJ1-2
D gene: NA
clone size: NA
V gene: TRBV6-1

CDR3 protein: CASSLWSYNEQFF
CDR3 DNA: TGTGCCAGCAGCTTGTGGAGCTACAATGAGCAGTTCTTC
J gene: TRBJ2-1
D gene: NA
clone size: NA
V gene: TRBV5-6

CDR3 protein: CASSPTGSPYNEQFF
CDR3 DNA: TGTGCCAGCAGCCCGACAGGGTCCCCCTACAATGAGCAGTTCTTC
J gene: TRBJ2-1
D gene: TRBD1
clone size: NA
V gene: TRBV9

CDR3 protein: CASSLVDRDRGGRIF
CDR3 DNA: TGCGCCAGCAGCCTCGTTGACCGGGACAGGGGGGGGAGGATCTTT
J gene: TRBJ1-1
D gene: TRBD1
clone size: NA
V gene: TRBV4-1

CDR3 protein: CASSLTFGVSQPQHF
CDR3 DNA: TGTGCCAGCAGCTTAACATTCGGGGTTAGTCAGCCCCAGCATTTT
J gene: TRBJ1-5
D gene: NA
clone size: NA
V gene: TRBV11-2

CDR3 protein: CASSLVGGMTTNEKLFF
CDR3 DNA: TGCGCCAGCAGCTTGGTTGGAGGGATGACAACTAATGAAAAACTGTTTTTT
J gene: TRBJ1-4
D gene: NA
clone size: NA
V gene: TRBV5-1

CDR3 protein: CASSLGLAGAGNEQFF
CDR3 DNA: TGTGCCAGCAGTTTGGGACTAGCGGGAGCTGGCAATGAGCAGTTCTTC
J gene: TRBJ2-1
D gene: TRBD2
clone size: NA
V gene: TRBV6-6

CDR3 protein: CASSWGQNNSPLHF
CDR3 DNA: TGCGCCAGCAGCTGGGGACAGAATAATTCACCCCTCCACTTT
J gene: TRBJ1-6
D gene: TRBD1
clone size: few
V gene: TRBV5-1

CDR3 protein: CASSDRNNRGLTNEKLFF
CDR3 DNA: TGTGCCAGCAGTGATAGGAATAACAGGGGGCTTACTAATGAAAAACTGTTTTTT
J gene: TRBJ1-4
D gene: TRBD1
clone size: once
V gene: TRBV25-1

CDR3 protein: CASIFFKEKTAYDEKLFF
CDR3 DNA: TGTGCCAGCATTTTTTTCAAGGAGAAGACGGCATACGATGAAAAACTGTTTTTT
J gene: TRBJ1-4
D gene: NA
clone size: NA
V gene: TRBV5-6

CDR3 protein: CASSLVGGWYDEQFF
CDR3 DNA: TGTGCCAGCAGCTTAGTTGGGGGCTGGTATGATGAGCAGTTCTTC
J gene: TRBJ2-1
D gene: NA
clone size: few
V gene: TRBV7-9

CDR3 protein: CASSFFTGQETQYF
CDR3 DNA: TGTGCCAGCAGTTTTTTTACAGGACAAGAGACCCAGTACTTC
J gene: TRBJ2-5
D gene: NA
clone size: once
V gene: TRBV28

CDR3 protein: CASSEVTNTEAFF
CDR3 DNA: TGTGCCAGCAGTGAGGTTACAAACACTGAAGCTTTCTTT
J gene: TRBJ1-1
D gene: NA
clone size: few
V gene: TRBV6-1

CDR3 protein: CASSLTGAYEQYF
CDR3 DNA: TGTGCCAGCAGCTTAACAGGGGCTTACGAGCAGTACTTC
J gene: TRBJ2-7
D gene: TRBD1
clone size: NA
V gene: TRBV5-6

CDR3 protein: CASSLRGLASGYNEQFF
CDR3 DNA: TGTGCCAGCAGCCTCAGAGGGTTGGCTAGCGGCTACAATGAGCAGTTCTTC
J gene: TRBJ2-1
D gene: TRBD2
clone size: NA
V gene: TRBV7-2

CDR3 protein: CASSADSGAGVTDTQYF
CDR3 DNA: TGTGCCAGCAGTGCGGACTCCGGAGCGGGAGTTACAGATACGCAGTATTTT
J gene: TRBJ2-3
D gene: TRBD2
clone size: NA
V gene: TRBV2

CDR3 protein: CASSFLETQYF
CDR3 DNA: TGTGCCAGCAGCTTCTTGGAGACCCAGTACTTC
J gene: TRBJ2-5
D gene: NA
clone size: NA
V gene: TRBV11-2

CDR3 protein: CASSGGGASTDTQYF
CDR3 DNA: TGTGCCAGCAGCGGTGGCGGAGCTAGCACAGATACGCAGTATTTT
J gene: TRBJ2-3
D gene: NA
clone size: NA
V gene: TRBV5-4

CDR3 protein: CAIESGNTYGYTF
CDR3 DNA: TGTGCCATTGAATCGGGGAATACCTATGGCTACACCTTC
J gene: TRBJ1-2
D gene: NA
clone size: NA
V gene: TRBV10-3

CDR3 protein: CASTPGLAISYEQYF
CDR3 DNA: TGTGCCAGCACCCCGGGACTAGCGATCTCCTACGAGCAGTACTTC
J gene: TRBJ2-7
D gene: TRBD2
clone size: NA
V gene: TRBV11-2

CDR3 protein: CASSEGRGLDGNTIYF
CDR3 DNA: TGTGCCAGCAGTGAAGGGCGGGGATTGGATGGAAACACCATATATTTT
J gene: TRBJ1-3
D gene: NA
clone size: NA
V gene: TRBV2

CDR3 protein: CATSRDLLVGDQPQHF
CDR3 DNA: TGTGCCACCAGCAGAGATCTGTTAGTGGGCGATCAGCCCCAGCATTTT
J gene: TRBJ1-5
D gene: NA
clone size: NA
V gene: TRBV15

CDR3 protein: CASSLELASSYEQYF
CDR3 DNA: TGCGCCAGCAGCTTGGAACTAGCGAGCTCCTACGAGCAGTACTTC
J gene: TRBJ2-7
D gene: TRBD2
clone size: once
V gene: TRBV5-1

CDR3 protein: CASSLVGAETQYF
CDR3 DNA: TGTGCCAGCAGCTTGGTAGGGGCCGAGACCCAGTACTTC
J gene: TRBJ2-5
D gene: NA
clone size: once
V gene: TRBV5-8

CDR3 protein: CASSDHFRTDGYTF
CDR3 DNA: TGTGCCAGCAGTGACCACTTTAGGACAGACGGCTACACCTTC
J gene: TRBJ1-2
D gene: NA
clone size: NA
V gene: TRBV6-4

CDR3 protein: CASSLGSLPFDTQYF
CDR3 DNA: TGTGCCAGCAGTTTAGGGAGCCTTCCTTTCGATACGCAGTATTTT
J gene: TRBJ2-3
D gene: NA
clone size: NA
V gene: TRBV28

CDR3 protein: CASNPDRSYGYTF
CDR3 DNA: TGTGCCAGCAACCCCGACAGGAGCTATGGCTACACCTTC
J gene: TRBJ1-2
D gene: NA
clone size: NA
V gene: TRBV28

CDR3 protein: CASSQPGGGENQPQHF
CDR3 DNA: TGCGCCAGCAGCCAACCCGGCGGGGGAGAGAATCAGCCCCAGCATTTT
J gene: TRBJ1-5
D gene: NA
clone size: NA
V gene: TRBV4-1

CDR3 protein: CASSPRVRAGGLDTF
CDR3 DNA: TGTGCCAGCTCACCACGAGTTCGGGCAGGGGGCCTGGACACCTTC
J gene: TRBJ1-2
D gene: TRBD1
clone size: NA
V gene: TRBV18

CDR3 protein: CASSFGTDIYGYTF
CDR3 DNA: TGTGCCAGCAGCTTTGGGACAGATATTTATGGCTACACCTTC
J gene: TRBJ1-2
D gene: TRBD1
clone size: NA
V gene: TRBV5-4

CDR3 protein: CASSRARTSGIGVQYTDTQYF
CDR3 DNA: TGCGCCAGCAGCCGAGCCAGGACTAGCGGGATCGGGGTCCAATACACAGATACGCAGTATTTT
J gene: TRBJ2-3
D gene: TRBD2
clone size: NA
V gene: TRBV4-3

CDR3 protein: CASSLGWGRDQPQHF
CDR3 DNA: TGCGCCAGCAGCTTGGGATGGGGCAGGGATCAGCCCCAGCATTTT
J gene: TRBJ1-5
D gene: NA
clone size: NA
V gene: TRBV5-1

CDR3 protein: CASSGGGRSTEAFF
CDR3 DNA: TGCGCCAGCAGTGGGGGGGGTCGGAGCACTGAAGCTTTCTTT
J gene: TRBJ1-1
D gene: NA
clone size: NA
V gene: TRBV10-1

CDR3 protein: CASSLSQGAVGQPQHF
CDR3 DNA: TGTGCCAGCAGTTTGTCGCAGGGGGCGGTCGGTCAGCCCCAGCATTTT
J gene: TRBJ1-5
D gene: TRBD1
clone size: NA
V gene: TRBV28

CDR3 protein: CASSEWSGQSLTYYNEQFF
CDR3 DNA: TGTGCCAGCAGTGAGTGGTCAGGTCAATCCCTCACTTACTACAATGAGCAGTTCTTC
J gene: TRBJ2-1
D gene: NA
clone size: NA
V gene: TRBV2

CDR3 protein: CSVGQTNTGELFF
CDR3 DNA: TGCAGCGTTGGACAGACGAACACCGGGGAGCTGTTTTTT
J gene: TRBJ2-2
D gene: NA
clone size: NA
V gene: TRBV29-1

CDR3 protein: CASSLASTNEKLFF
CDR3 DNA: TGTGCCAGCAGCTTGGCCTCAACTAATGAAAAACTGTTTTTT
J gene: TRBJ1-4
D gene: NA
clone size: few
V gene: TRBV5-6

CDR3 protein: CSVVGGGNTGELFF
CDR3 DNA: TGCAGCGTTGTTGGGGGAGGAAACACCGGGGAGCTGTTTTTT
J gene: TRBJ2-2
D gene: NA
clone size: NA
V gene: TRBV29-1

CDR3 protein: CASRARLAASYEQYF
CDR3 DNA: TGTGCCAGCAGAGCGCGCCTAGCGGCCTCCTACGAGCAGTACTTC
J gene: TRBJ2-7
D gene: TRBD2
clone size: NA
V gene: TRBV2

CDR3 protein: CASSRGLNQPQHF
CDR3 DNA: TGTGCCAGCAGCCGGGGTCTCAATCAGCCCCAGCATTTT
J gene: TRBJ1-5
D gene: NA
clone size: once
V gene: TRBV28

CDR3 protein: CASSLVAGVFNEQFF
CDR3 DNA: TGCGCCAGCAGCTTGGTAGCGGGGGTATTTAATGAGCAGTTCTTC
J gene: TRBJ2-1
D gene: TRBD2
clone size: NA
V gene: TRBV5-1

CDR3 protein: CASSEGGRQYGYTF
CDR3 DNA: TGTGCCAGCAGTGAAGGAGGGCGTCAGTATGGCTACACCTTC
J gene: TRBJ1-2
D gene: NA
clone size: once
V gene: TRBV6-5

CDR3 protein: CASSWGLQETQYF
CDR3 DNA: TGTGCCAGCAGTTGGGGGCTTCAAGAGACCCAGTACTTC
J gene: TRBJ2-5
D gene: NA
clone size: NA
V gene: TRBV27

CDR3 protein: CAAYRGHSPLHF
CDR3 DNA: TGCGCCGCGTACAGGGGACATTCACCCCTCCACTTT
J gene: TRBJ1-6
D gene: TRBD1
clone size: NA
V gene: TRBV10-1

CDR3 protein: CASSFRDRGRETQYF
CDR3 DNA: TGTGCCAGCAGTTTCCGGGACAGGGGCCGGGAGACCCAGTACTTC
J gene: TRBJ2-5
D gene: TRBD1
clone size: NA
V gene: TRBV6-6

CDR3 protein: CASSSGRTGRRSNQPQHF
CDR3 DNA: TGTGCCAGCAGCTCCGGAAGGACAGGGCGACGCAGCAATCAGCCCCAGCATTTT
J gene: TRBJ1-5
D gene: TRBD1
clone size: NA
V gene: TRBV7-3